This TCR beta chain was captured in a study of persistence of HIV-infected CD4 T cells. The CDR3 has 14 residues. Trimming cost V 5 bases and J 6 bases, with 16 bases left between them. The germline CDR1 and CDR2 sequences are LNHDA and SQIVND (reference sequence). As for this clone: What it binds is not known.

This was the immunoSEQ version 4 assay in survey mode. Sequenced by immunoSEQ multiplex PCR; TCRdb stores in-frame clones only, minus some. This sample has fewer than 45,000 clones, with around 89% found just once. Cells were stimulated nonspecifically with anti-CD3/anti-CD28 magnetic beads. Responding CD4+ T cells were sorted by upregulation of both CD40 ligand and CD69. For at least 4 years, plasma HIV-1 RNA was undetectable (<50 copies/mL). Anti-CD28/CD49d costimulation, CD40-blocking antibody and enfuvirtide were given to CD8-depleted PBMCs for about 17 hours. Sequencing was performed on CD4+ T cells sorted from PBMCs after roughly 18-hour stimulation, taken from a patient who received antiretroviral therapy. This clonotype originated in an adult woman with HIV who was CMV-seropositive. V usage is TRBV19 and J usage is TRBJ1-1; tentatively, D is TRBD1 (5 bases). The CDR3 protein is CASSSPGWGAEAFF. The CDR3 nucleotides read TGTGCCAGTAGTTCCCCAGGGTGGGGGGCTGAAGCTTTCTTT.